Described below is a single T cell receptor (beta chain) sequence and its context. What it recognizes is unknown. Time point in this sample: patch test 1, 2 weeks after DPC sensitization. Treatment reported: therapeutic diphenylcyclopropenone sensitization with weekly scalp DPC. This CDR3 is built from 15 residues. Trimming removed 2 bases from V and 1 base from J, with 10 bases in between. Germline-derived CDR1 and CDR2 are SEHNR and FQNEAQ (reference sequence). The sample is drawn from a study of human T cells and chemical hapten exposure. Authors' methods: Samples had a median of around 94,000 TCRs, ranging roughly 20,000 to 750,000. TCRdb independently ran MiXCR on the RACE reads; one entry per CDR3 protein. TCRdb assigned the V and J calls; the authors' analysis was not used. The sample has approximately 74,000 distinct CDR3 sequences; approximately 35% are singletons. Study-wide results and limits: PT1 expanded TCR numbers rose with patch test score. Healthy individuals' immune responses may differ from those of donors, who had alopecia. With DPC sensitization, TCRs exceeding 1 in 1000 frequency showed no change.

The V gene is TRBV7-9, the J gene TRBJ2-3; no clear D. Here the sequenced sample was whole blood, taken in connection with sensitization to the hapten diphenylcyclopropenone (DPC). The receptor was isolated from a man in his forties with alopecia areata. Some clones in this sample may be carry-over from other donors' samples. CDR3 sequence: CASSLIASGTDTQYF. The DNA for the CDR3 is TGTGCCAGCAGCTTAATCGCCAGCGGCACAGATACGCAGTATTTT.